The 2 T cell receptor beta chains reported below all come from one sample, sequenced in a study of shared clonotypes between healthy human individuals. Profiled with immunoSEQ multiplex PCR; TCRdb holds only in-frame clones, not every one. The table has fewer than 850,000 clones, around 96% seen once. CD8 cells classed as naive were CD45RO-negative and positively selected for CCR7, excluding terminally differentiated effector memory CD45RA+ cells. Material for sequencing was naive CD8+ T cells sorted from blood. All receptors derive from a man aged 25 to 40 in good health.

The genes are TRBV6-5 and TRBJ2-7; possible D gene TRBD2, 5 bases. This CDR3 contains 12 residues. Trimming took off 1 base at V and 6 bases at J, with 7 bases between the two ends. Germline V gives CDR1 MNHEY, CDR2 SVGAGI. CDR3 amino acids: CASSYYGSEQYF. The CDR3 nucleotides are TGTGCCAGCAGTTACTATGGGAGCGAGCAGTACTTC.

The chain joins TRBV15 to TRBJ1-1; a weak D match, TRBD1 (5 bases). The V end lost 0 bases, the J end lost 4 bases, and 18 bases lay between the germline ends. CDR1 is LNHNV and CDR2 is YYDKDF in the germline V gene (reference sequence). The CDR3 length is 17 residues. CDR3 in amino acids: CATSRDGGWEHGTEAFF. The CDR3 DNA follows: TGTGCCACCAGCAGAGACGGGGGGTGGGAGCATGGCACTGAAGCTTTCTTT.